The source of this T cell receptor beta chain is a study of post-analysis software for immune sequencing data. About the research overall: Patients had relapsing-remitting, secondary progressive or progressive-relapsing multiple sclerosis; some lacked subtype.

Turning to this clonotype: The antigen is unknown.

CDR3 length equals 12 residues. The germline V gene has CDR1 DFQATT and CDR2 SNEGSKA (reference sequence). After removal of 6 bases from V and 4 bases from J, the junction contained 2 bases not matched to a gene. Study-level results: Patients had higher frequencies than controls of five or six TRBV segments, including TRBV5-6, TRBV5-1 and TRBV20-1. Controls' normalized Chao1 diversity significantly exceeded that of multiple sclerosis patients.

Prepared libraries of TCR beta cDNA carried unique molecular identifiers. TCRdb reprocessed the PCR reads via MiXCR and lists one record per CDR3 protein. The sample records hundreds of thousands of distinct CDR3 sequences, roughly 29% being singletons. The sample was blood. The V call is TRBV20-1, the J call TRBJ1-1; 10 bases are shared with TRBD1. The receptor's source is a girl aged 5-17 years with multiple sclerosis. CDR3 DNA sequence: TGCAGTGCCGGGACAGGGGCCACTGAAGCTTTCTTT. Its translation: CSAGTGATEAFF.